This T cell receptor (beta chain) was sequenced during a study of T-cell memory formation after mild COVID-19. Findings and limits, study-wide: Whereas later expanders leaned CD4+, clones contracting day 15 to 85 showed a balanced CD4/CD8 makeup. Detection of some responders pre-infection suggested pre-existing cross-reactive memory T cells participated.

This CDR3 has 13 residues. V lost 4 bases to trimming and J lost 6 bases, with 13 bases between them. Germline V gives CDR1 SGDLS, CDR2 YYNGEE. TCRdb processed the 5' RACE reads anew with MiXCR; each CDR3 protein has one entry. This table has 550,000 to 700,000 distinct CDR3 sequences, more than 15% appearing once. This clonotype occurred a few times. Its antigen is not identified. Sequenced input: PBMCs or a T cell subset sorted from them (not recorded which). The clonotype was recovered from an adult woman who had mild COVID-19 (a few samples of this study predate the infection). Cell type and time point are not known. This rearrangement joins TRBV9 to TRBJ1-1; D possibly corresponds to TRBD1 (6 bases). The CDR3 protein is CASSPGEGPEAFF. The CDR3 nucleotides read TGTGCCAGCAGCCCAGGGGAAGGGCCTGAAGCTTTCTTT.